This record concerns one TCR beta chain sequence. The sample is drawn from a study of blood T cell repertoires in COVID-19. For the study at large: Whether acute or convalescent, the COVID-19 samples came from the United States, Italy and Spain.

Clinical history reported by participants formed the basis on which cohorts were assigned. Either two negative PCRs, clearance, or symptom resolution qualified Cohort 3 donors as recovered. Original methodology: From reference gene primer amplification, estimates of nucleated cell counts were derived. Some clones are missing from TCRdb's copy, which holds only in-frame ones; the method was immunoSEQ multiplex PCR. V and J calls and clone size are given by that table; D and trimming were obtained from the DNA. The sample has about 220,000 clones, 70% to 85% seen once; the top ten hold 15%. V dropped 7 bases and J dropped 8; count of bases not matched to a gene: 7. The V gene's germline CDR1 is SQVTM and CDR2 ANQGSEA. The CDR3 loop spans 11 amino acids.

The chain is built from TRBV29-1 and TRBJ1-1; 7 nucleotides match TRBD1. The receptor was derived from a man aged 40-55 years who had recovered from COVID-19. The specimen sequenced was PBMCs or T cells enriched from blood (not recorded which). CDR3 nucleotides: TGCAGCGCCCGGGAGGGGGCGGAAGCTTTCTTT. Translating gives CSAREGAEAFF. The full variable domain, its missing parts supplied by reference TRBV29-1 and TRBJ1-1, is SAVISQKPSRDICQRGTSLTIQCQVDSQVTMMFWYRQQPGQSLTLIATANQGSEATYESGFVIDKFPISRPNLTFSTLTVSNMSPEDSSIYLCSAREGAEAFFGQGTRLTVV.